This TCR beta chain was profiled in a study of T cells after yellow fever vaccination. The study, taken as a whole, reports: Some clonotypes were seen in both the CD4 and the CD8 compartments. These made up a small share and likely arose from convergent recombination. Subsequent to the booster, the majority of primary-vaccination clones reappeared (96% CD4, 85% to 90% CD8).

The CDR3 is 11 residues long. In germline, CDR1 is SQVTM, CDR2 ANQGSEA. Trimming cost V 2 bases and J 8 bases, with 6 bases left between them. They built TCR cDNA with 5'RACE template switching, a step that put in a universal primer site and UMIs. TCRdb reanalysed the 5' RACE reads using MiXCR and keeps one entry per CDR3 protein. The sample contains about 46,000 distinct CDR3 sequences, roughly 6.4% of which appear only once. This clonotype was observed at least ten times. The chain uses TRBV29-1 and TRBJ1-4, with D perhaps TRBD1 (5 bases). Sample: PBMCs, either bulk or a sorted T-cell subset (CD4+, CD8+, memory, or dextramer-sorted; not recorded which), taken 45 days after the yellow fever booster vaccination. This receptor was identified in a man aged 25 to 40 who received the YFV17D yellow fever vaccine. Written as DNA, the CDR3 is TGCAGCGTTGAAAGACAGGAAAAACTGTTTTTT. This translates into CSVERQEKLFF.